This is a list of T cell receptor beta chains from one sample in a study of T cell repertoires in cytomegalovirus infection. No antigen is known for these receptors. TCRdb processed the reads anew with MiXCR; each CDR3 protein has one entry. Here the sample spans approximately 910,000 distinct CDR3 sequences, around 30% being singletons. The sample here was cultured CD8+ T cells from PBMCs, taken from culture after CMV antigen stimulation. Source of these receptors: a human donor in good health (CMV status not recorded). Some clones in this sample may be carry-over from other donors' samples. Each CDR3 is given without its conserved first and last residue. Each record gives: D gene, V gene, J gene, CDR3 protein. A D gene is named only where the DNA matches it firmly.

d_call: NA
v_call: TRBV20-1
j_call: TRBJ2-2
cdr3_aa: SASGSNTGELF

d_call: NA
v_call: TRBV6-6
j_call: TRBJ2-2
cdr3_aa: ASSYERGRRGGELF

d_call: NA
v_call: TRBV15
j_call: TRBJ2-5
cdr3_aa: ATSRDISSTGETQY

d_call: NA
v_call: TRBV4-1
j_call: TRBJ1-1
cdr3_aa: ASSQEGGNTEAF

d_call: TRBD2
v_call: TRBV4-2
j_call: TRBJ2-5
cdr3_aa: ASSQDESSGGPRWETQY

d_call: NA
v_call: TRBV27
j_call: TRBJ2-5
cdr3_aa: ASTGQLGETQY

d_call: TRBD1
v_call: TRBV7-2
j_call: TRBJ1-6
cdr3_aa: ASSRRDRDSPLH

d_call: NA
v_call: TRBV7-6
j_call: TRBJ2-1
cdr3_aa: ASSLGGVRYNEQF

d_call: NA
v_call: TRBV7-2
j_call: TRBJ2-1
cdr3_aa: ASSPSGSDSYNEQF

d_call: NA
v_call: TRBV4-3
j_call: TRBJ2-5
cdr3_aa: ASSQARGAWETQY

d_call: NA
v_call: TRBV13
j_call: TRBJ2-7
cdr3_aa: ASSPIPPGQGPREQY

d_call: NA
v_call: TRBV12-3/TRBV12-4
j_call: TRBJ2-5
cdr3_aa: ASTVSGVGETQY

d_call: TRBD1
v_call: TRBV7-2
j_call: TRBJ1-2
cdr3_aa: ASSPVDRFDYGYT

d_call: NA
v_call: TRBV7-6
j_call: TRBJ1-3
cdr3_aa: ASSAARGAGNTIY

d_call: NA
v_call: TRBV11-2
j_call: TRBJ2-2
cdr3_aa: ASSDQFRPLNTGELF

d_call: NA
v_call: TRBV27
j_call: TRBJ1-1
cdr3_aa: ASTLTWGTEAF

d_call: TRBD2
v_call: TRBV12-3/TRBV12-4
j_call: TRBJ2-5
cdr3_aa: ASSPTLSPGGHQETQY

d_call: NA
v_call: TRBV27
j_call: TRBJ1-2
cdr3_aa: ASSLLASLNLGYT

d_call: NA
v_call: TRBV12-5
j_call: TRBJ1-6
cdr3_aa: ASGPRDGLNSPLH

d_call: NA
v_call: TRBV6-5
j_call: TRBJ1-5
cdr3_aa: ASRQGSNQPQH

d_call: NA
v_call: TRBV6-5
j_call: TRBJ2-1
cdr3_aa: ASSYSTSGGPYNEQF

d_call: NA
v_call: TRBV6-5
j_call: TRBJ1-2
cdr3_aa: ASSYLSLDSDNYGYT

d_call: NA
v_call: TRBV5-1
j_call: TRBJ1-4
cdr3_aa: ASSLVGSPNEKLF

d_call: NA
v_call: TRBV7-3
j_call: TRBJ2-1
cdr3_aa: ASSSLAGAGNEQF

d_call: TRBD1
v_call: TRBV27
j_call: TRBJ2-3
cdr3_aa: ASSYSGQGISDTQY

d_call: NA
v_call: TRBV7-9
j_call: TRBJ1-6
cdr3_aa: ASSLVQANSALH

d_call: TRBD2
v_call: TRBV20-1
j_call: TRBJ2-7
cdr3_aa: SARAAGGTYEQY

d_call: NA
v_call: TRBV18
j_call: TRBJ1-1
cdr3_aa: ASSPIGVETEAF

d_call: TRBD1
v_call: TRBV5-5
j_call: TRBJ2-3
cdr3_aa: ASSHPGTATDTQY

d_call: NA
v_call: TRBV10-3
j_call: TRBJ1-1
cdr3_aa: AGGGGLPNTEAF

d_call: NA
v_call: TRBV19
j_call: TRBJ2-7
cdr3_aa: ASSIDPGNYEQY

d_call: NA
v_call: TRBV28
j_call: TRBJ1-1
cdr3_aa: ASSVTVGRSEAF

d_call: TRBD2
v_call: TRBV29-1
j_call: TRBJ2-1
cdr3_aa: SVTPAQGRAYNEQF

d_call: NA
v_call: TRBV29-1
j_call: TRBJ2-2
cdr3_aa: SVWTKNTGELF

d_call: TRBD2
v_call: TRBV6-5
j_call: TRBJ2-5
cdr3_aa: ASSLLAGGIGDQETQY

d_call: NA
v_call: TRBV7-9
j_call: TRBJ1-4
cdr3_aa: ASSLTGRKEKLF

d_call: NA
v_call: TRBV4-1
j_call: TRBJ2-5
cdr3_aa: ASSQHRTGETQY

d_call: TRBD2
v_call: TRBV19
j_call: TRBJ2-5
cdr3_aa: ASSVGLAVETQY

d_call: NA
v_call: TRBV28
j_call: TRBJ2-5
cdr3_aa: ASSHPTGSGETQY

d_call: TRBD1
v_call: TRBV20-1
j_call: TRBJ1-4
cdr3_aa: SARDLDRGPEKLF

d_call: NA
v_call: TRBV27
j_call: TRBJ2-5
cdr3_aa: ASSLSGGGAPETQY

d_call: TRBD1
v_call: TRBV7-6
j_call: TRBJ2-1
cdr3_aa: ASSLTGGSNEQF

d_call: NA
v_call: TRBV27
j_call: TRBJ2-2
cdr3_aa: ASSLAAGAGELF

d_call: NA
v_call: TRBV4-1
j_call: TRBJ2-2
cdr3_aa: ASSPTNRGTGELF

d_call: NA
v_call: TRBV13
j_call: TRBJ2-1
cdr3_aa: ASSIRVAQF